This entry lists 23 T cell receptor beta chains sequenced from one sample in a study of T cells in localized non-small cell lung cancer. TCRdb's copy holds only in-frame clones and misses some; the assay was immunoSEQ multiplex PCR. The sample shows roughly 89,000 clones, under 95% of them seen only once. Material: PBMCs, obtained before any cancer treatment. Receptors originate from a woman aged 35 to 70 with stage II squamous cell lung carcinoma.

J is TRBJ2-1 and V is TRBV15; 7 bases align to TRBD2. After removal of 1 base from V and 8 bases from J, the junction contained 8 bases not matched to a gene. Looked up from germline, CDR1 is LNHNV and CDR2 is YYDKDF (reference sequence). CDR3 length: 15 amino acids. CDR3 loop: CATSRVRGRGYEQFF. The CDR3 nucleotides read TGTGCCACCAGCAGAGTCCGCGGGAGAGGCTATGAGCAGTTCTTC.

CDR3 coding DNA: TGCGCCAGCAGTTCGGGACAGGCCGATATCTACTCAGCTTTCTTT. This sequence encodes CASSSGQADIYSAFF. The V and J genes are TRBV5-1 and TRBJ1-1, with TRBD1 matching over 8 bases. Germline CDR1 is SGHRS and CDR2 is YFSETQ. V lost 5 bases and J lost 10; bases outside the gene matches: 16. There are 15 residues in the CDR3.

Only one count was recorded for this clone. J is TRBJ1-1 and V is TRBV15; the match to TRBD1 covers 9 bases. The CDR3 consists of 15 residues. Germline assignment: CDR1 LNHNV and CDR2 YYDKDF (reference sequence). Trimming removed 3 bases from V and 2 bases from J; junction bases left unmatched: 4. The CDR3 loop reads CATSSYRGLNTEAFF. The CDR3 nucleotides are TGTGCCACCAGCAGTTACAGGGGGCTTAACACTGAAGCTTTCTTT.

V usage is TRBV14 and J usage is TRBJ1-2; 7 bases align to TRBD1. The CDR3 loop spans 15 amino acids. CDR1 SGHDN and CDR2 FVKESK come from the germline V gene. Germline trimming cut 4 bases from V and 0 bases from J; bases unmatched to any gene: 5. This chain's CDR3 is CASSPDRIANYGYTF. CDR3 DNA: TGTGCCAGCAGCCCGGACAGGATAGCTAACTATGGCTACACCTTC. Using reference TRBV14 and TRBJ1-2 for the parts outside the CDR3, the full variable domain is EAGVTQFPSHSVIEKGQTVTLRCDPISGHDNLYWYRRVMGKEIKFLLHFVKESKQDESGMPNNRFLAERTGGTYSTLKVQPAELEDSGVYFCASSPDRIANYGYTFGSGTRLTVV.

The chain recombines TRBV6-1 with TRBJ2-7; D gene unclear. Trimming removed 0 bases from V and 7 bases from J, with 7 bases in between. This CDR3 comprises 12 residues. Germline CDR1 is MNHNS and CDR2 is SASEGT. The CDR3 nucleotides read TGTGCCAGCAGTGAAGCTCGGCGGGAGCAGTACTTC. The encoded protein is CASSEARREQYF.

This clone was seen a few times. The V gene is TRBV20-1, the J gene TRBJ1-1; D is undetermined. With 5 bases removed from V and 0 bases from J, the gap between germline ends came to 4 bases. CDR1 is DFQATT and CDR2 is SNEGSKA in the germline V gene (reference sequence). The CDR3 is made up of 11 amino acids. CDR3 region: CSAEMNTEAFF. DNA for the CDR3: TGCAGTGCTGAAATGAACACTGAAGCTTTCTTT.

The V and J genes are TRBV5-6 and TRBJ2-5, with D maybe TRBD2 (6 bases). The CDR3 runs to 16 residues. Germline V gene lookup returns CDR1 SGHDT and CDR2 YYEEEE. Trimming left V 4 bases short and J 2 bases short, with 18 bases between. CDR3 DNA sequence: TGTGCCAGCAGCGATTCAACCGGGACTGGACAAGAGACCCAGTACTTC. Residues: CASSDSTGTGQETQYF. Looking up the rest from reference TRBV5-6 and TRBJ2-5 gives the full variable domain: DAGVTQSPTHLIKTRGQQVTLRCSPKSGHDTVSWYQQALGQGPQFIFQYYEEEERQRGNFPDRFSGHQFPNYSSELNVNALLLGDSALYLCASSDSTGTGQETQYFGPGTRLLVL.

The J gene is TRBJ2-7, the V gene TRBV19; 7 positions agree with TRBD2. Trimming cost V 7 bases and J 6 bases; bases outside gene matches: 15. CDR1 is LNHDA, CDR2 SQIVND, per germline (reference sequence). This CDR3 comprises 15 residues. The CDR3 nucleotides read TGTGCCAGTAACGACCCGGGCACTAGCGTCTTCGAGCAGTACTTC. Its protein is CASNDPGTSVFEQYF. Based on the CDR3 plus reference TRBV19 and TRBJ2-7, the full variable domain is DGGITQSPKYLFRKEGQNVTLSCEQNLNHDAMYWYRQDPGQGLRLIYYSQIVNDFQKGDIAEGYSVSREKKESFPLTVTSAQKNPTAFYLCASNDPGTSVFEQYFGPGTRLTVT.

V gene TRBV27 combines with J gene TRBJ1-5; D not certain. The ends were cut back, 3 bases at V and 6 bases at J, with 15 bases in the middle. Germline-derived CDR1 and CDR2 are MNHEY and SMNVEV (reference sequence). The CDR3 is made up of 15 amino acids. The CDR3 sequence is CASSFSNIGSQPQHF. As DNA, the CDR3 is TGTGCCAGCAGTTTTTCAAATATCGGGAGTCAGCCCCAGCATTTT.

The chain employs TRBV6-1 and TRBJ2-1; D call uncertain. This CDR3 spans 13 amino acids. V lost 4 bases and J lost 6, with 10 bases in between. The germline CDR1 and CDR2 sequences are MNHNS and SASEGT. CDR3 amino acids: CASSGDGFNEQFF. The DNA of the CDR3 is TGTGCCAGCAGTGGTGACGGATTCAATGAGCAGTTCTTC.

This clone was seen more than once but under ten times. The chain joins TRBV7-6 to TRBJ1-5; D is ambiguous. This CDR3 is 16 amino acids long. Germline V lookup: CDR1 SGHVS, CDR2 FNYEAQ. Deletions cut 5 bases from V and 0 bases from J, with 14 bases between. CDR3 sequence reads: CASSPWTSHSNQPQHF. In nucleotides, the CDR3 is TGTGCCAGCAGCCCCTGGACCTCTCATAGCAATCAGCCCCAGCATTTT.

In its sample, this clone was seen a few times. This chain connects TRBV4-2 to TRBJ1-6; TRBD1 is a possible D gene (6 bases). Trimming pared 4 bases from V and 7 bases from J, leaving 14 bases between. From germline, CDR1 is LGHNA and CDR2 YNFKEQ. The CDR3 is 15 amino acids. The CDR3 DNA is TGTGCCAGCAGCCTACACAGGGAGGGGAATTCACCCCTCCACTTT. It codes for CASSLHREGNSPLHF.

The rearrangement links TRBV6-5 to TRBJ1-5, with D possibly matching TRBD1 (5 bases). CDR3 length: 14 amino acids. With 0 bases removed from V and 7 bases from J, the gap between germline ends came to 10 bases. Germline CDR1 is MNHEY and CDR2 is SVGAGI. The CDR3 region is CASSYSGVQQPQHF. In DNA form, the CDR3 reads TGTGCCAGCAGTTACTCAGGGGTGCAGCAGCCCCAGCATTTT.

V usage is TRBV30 and J usage is TRBJ2-1, with D possibly matching TRBD1 (5 bases). In germline, CDR1 is GTSNPN, CDR2 SVGIG (reference sequence). V was clipped by 1 base and J by 6 bases, with 13 bases between them. The CDR3 sequence is 14 residues long. The CDR3 coding sequence is TGTGCCTGGAGTGGGACACGGAGAAGCAATGAGCAGTTCTTC. Translation gives CAWSGTRRSNEQFF.

This sequence joins TRBV25-1 and TRBJ2-1; 10 bases agree with TRBD1. Germline CDR1 MGHDK, CDR2 SYGVNS. CDR3 size: 12 residues. Unmatched junction bases numbered 1, after V lost 2 bases and J lost 12 bases. This CDR3 is CASSERDRGQFF. CDR3 nucleotides: TGTGCCAGCAGTGAAAGGGACAGGGGGCAGTTCTTC.

V and J are TRBV18 and TRBJ2-5; perhaps TRBD2 as D (5 bases). CDR1 and CDR2 from the germline V gene are KGHSH and LQKENI. There are 14 residues in the CDR3. V was cut by 6 bases and J by 5 bases, with 16 bases left in between. The CDR3 nucleotides are TGTGCCAGCTCTAGACGGGGTCAGTGGGAGACCCAGTACTTC. Translation gives CASSRRGQWETQYF. The full variable domain, rest sourced from reference TRBV18 and TRBJ2-5, is NAGVMQNPRHLVRRRGQEARLRCSPMKGHSHVYWYRQLPEEGLKFMVYLQKENIIDESGMPKERFSAEFPKEGPSILRIQQVVRGDSAAYFCASSRRGQWETQYFGPGTRLLVL.

This chain joins TRBV30 and TRBJ1-5, with TRBD1 as a possible D gene (5 bases). Germline V lookup: CDR1 GTSNPN, CDR2 SVGIG (reference sequence). This CDR3 contains 16 residues. Trimming pared 3 bases from V and 3 bases from J, leaving 18 bases between. The CDR3 protein is CAWSSRTRAFNQPQHF. CDR3 in DNA: TGTGCCTGGAGCTCCAGGACACGGGCCTTCAATCAGCCCCAGCATTTT.

This chain uses TRBV28 with TRBJ1-2; TRBD1 is a possible D gene (5 bases). Germline values: CDR1 MDHEN, CDR2 SYDVKM. Trimming took off 6 bases at V and 8 bases at J, with 16 bases between the two ends. This CDR3 has 13 amino acids. The CDR3 DNA follows: TGTGCCAGCAGGTTGGCAGGGCGCCTGGGCTACACCTTC. Translated: CASRLAGRLGYTF.

The rearrangement uses TRBV7-8 and TRBJ2-3; D perhaps matches TRBD2 (6 bases). The V and J ends lost 5 bases and 2 bases respectively, with 14 bases between them. Germline-derived CDR1 and CDR2 are SGHVS and FQNEAQ. The CDR3 has 15 residues. The CDR3 DNA follows: TGTGCCAGCAGCCGAGCCCGGGGGAACACAGATACGCAGTATTTT. Protein: CASSRARGNTDTQYF. Based on the CDR3 plus reference TRBV7-8 and TRBJ2-3, the full variable domain is GAGVSQSPRYKVAKRGQDVALRCDPISGHVSLFWYQQALGQGPEFLTYFQNEAQLDKSGLPSDRFFAERPEGSVSTLKIQRTQQEDSAVYLCASSRARGNTDTQYFGPGTRLTVL.

The genes are TRBV6-5 and TRBJ2-5; weak D call: TRBD2 (6 bases). The CDR3 sequence is 15 residues long. Germline values: CDR1 MNHEY, CDR2 SVGAGI. Trimming took off 6 bases at V and 1 base at J, with 15 bases between the two ends. The CDR3 reads CASRDYLGLQETQYF. The CDR3 coding sequence is TGTGCCAGCAGGGATTACTTGGGACTCCAAGAGACCCAGTACTTC.

The V and J genes are TRBV5-1 and TRBJ2-1, with 7 bases fitting TRBD1. V shed 2 bases, J shed 0 bases, and the junction held 14 bases outside the gene matches. This CDR3 has 19 residues. Looked up from germline, CDR1 is SGHRS and CDR2 is YFSETQ. CDR3 protein: CASSFPPFSTGDSYNEQFF. As DNA, the CDR3 is TGCGCCAGCAGCTTTCCCCCGTTTAGTACAGGGGACTCCTACAATGAGCAGTTCTTC.

The chain has TRBV5-4 and TRBJ1-1; no definite D call. V gave up 1 base and J gave up 4 bases, with 8 bases separating them. Germline V gene data show CDR1 as SGHNT and CDR2 as YYREEE (reference sequence). The CDR3 extends over 13 amino acids. The CDR3 here is CASSLPGSTEAFF. The CDR3 DNA sequence: TGTGCCAGCAGCTTGCCGGGTAGCACTGAAGCTTTCTTT.

The chain has TRBV4-1 and TRBJ2-3; 13 nucleotides align to TRBD2. With 4 bases clipped from V and 3 bases from J, the junction kept 4 bases outside the gene matches. The CDR3 length is 16 residues. Germline V lookup: CDR1 MGHRA, CDR2 YSYEKL. This CDR3 is CASSRLTSGRTDTQYF. Here the CDR3 DNA reads TGCGCCAGCAGCCGCCTGACTAGCGGGAGGACAGATACGCAGTATTTT.